This T cell receptor beta chain is from a study of blood T cell repertoires in COVID-19. Study context: COVID-19 samples, acute and convalescent, were from the United States, Italy and Spain.

Original processing notes: For nucleated cells, counts were estimated from reference gene primer amplification. Only in-frame clones appear in the TCRdb table, and some are missing; sequencing was by immunoSEQ multiplex PCR. V and J calls and clone size are given by that table; D and trimming were obtained from the DNA. Among 150,000 to 190,000 clones listed, about 88% were seen once. The material sequenced was peripheral blood. The receptor's source is a woman between 70 and 85 years old with acute or convalescent COVID-19.

This CDR3 reads CASSPTGDGYNEQFF. In DNA form, the CDR3 reads TGTGCCAGCAGTCCCACAGGGGATGGCTACAATGAGCAGTTCTTC. This chain uses TRBV7-3 with TRBJ2-1, with 7 nucleotides matching TRBD1. CDR1 SGHTA and CDR2 FQGTGA come from the germline V gene. This CDR3 is 15 amino acids long. Losses at the gene ends were 6 bases for V and 3 bases for J; bases not matched to a gene: 8.